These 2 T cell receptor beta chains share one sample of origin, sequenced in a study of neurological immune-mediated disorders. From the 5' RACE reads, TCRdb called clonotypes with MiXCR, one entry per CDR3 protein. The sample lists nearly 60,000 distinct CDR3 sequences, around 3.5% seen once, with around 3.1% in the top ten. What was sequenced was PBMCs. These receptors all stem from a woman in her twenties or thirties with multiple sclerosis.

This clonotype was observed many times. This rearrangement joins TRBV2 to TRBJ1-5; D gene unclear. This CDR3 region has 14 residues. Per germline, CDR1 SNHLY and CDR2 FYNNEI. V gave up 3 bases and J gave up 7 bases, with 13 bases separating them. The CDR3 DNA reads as TGTGCCAGCAGTGATGGGTGGGCAAGGCAGCCCCAGCATTTT. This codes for CASSDGWARQPQHF.

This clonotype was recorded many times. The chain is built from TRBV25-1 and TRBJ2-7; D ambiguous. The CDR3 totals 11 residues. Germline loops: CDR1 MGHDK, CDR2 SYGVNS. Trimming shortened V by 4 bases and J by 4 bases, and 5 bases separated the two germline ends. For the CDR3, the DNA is TGTGCCAGCAGTGGTGGGTACGAGCAGTACTTC. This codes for CASSGGYEQYF.